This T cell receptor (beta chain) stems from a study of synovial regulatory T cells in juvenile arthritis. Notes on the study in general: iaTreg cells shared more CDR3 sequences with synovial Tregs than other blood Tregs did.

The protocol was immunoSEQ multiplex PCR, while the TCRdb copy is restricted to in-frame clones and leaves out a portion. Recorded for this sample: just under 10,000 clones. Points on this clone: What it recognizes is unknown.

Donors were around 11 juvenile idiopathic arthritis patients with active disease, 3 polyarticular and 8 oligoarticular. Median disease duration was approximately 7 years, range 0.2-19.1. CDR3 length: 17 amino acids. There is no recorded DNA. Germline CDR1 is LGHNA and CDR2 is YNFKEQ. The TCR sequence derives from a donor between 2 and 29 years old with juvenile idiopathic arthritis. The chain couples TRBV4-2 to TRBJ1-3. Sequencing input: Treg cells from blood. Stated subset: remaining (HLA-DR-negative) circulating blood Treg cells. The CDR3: CASSQDRAALSGNTIYF.